This TCR beta chain stems from a study of cytotoxic CD8 clonotypes in ibrutinib-treated CLL. Sequencing used immunoSEQ multiplex PCR; TCRdb keeps in-frame clones, though not all of them. The sample records fewer than 200,000 clones, approximately 80% being singletons. The CDR3 covers 13 residues. Germline-derived CDR1 and CDR2 are MNHEY and SMNVEV (reference sequence). With 8 bases clipped from V and 4 bases from J, the junction kept 2 bases outside the gene matches. The starting material was PBMCs, obtained after 24 months of ibrutinib treatment. The rearrangement uses TRBV27 and TRBJ1-6; 7 positions agree with TRBD1. The receptor was derived from a human donor with chronic lymphocytic leukemia. For the CDR3, the DNA is TGTGCCAGCCAGGACAGGTATAATTCACCCCTCCACTTT. Translated: CASQDRYNSPLHF.